This T cell receptor (beta chain) was retrieved from a study of T cell responses to AZD1222 COVID-19 vaccine. Study-wide findings and caveats: Spike-specific TCR breadth and depth rose after two AZD1222 doses.

The germline V gene has CDR1 MNHEY and CDR2 SVGAGI. CDR3 size: 14 residues. Trimming removed 7 bases from V and 7 bases from J, with 17 bases in between. The data were produced by immunoSEQ multiplex PCR, yet TCRdb's version contains in-frame clones alone and is incomplete. The sample lists roughly 180,000 clones, approximately 86% seen once, with roughly 0.49% in the top ten. Notes on this clone: The antigen remains undetermined.

This specimen was peripheral blood, taken on day 0 of AZD1222 vaccination. This sequence joins TRBV6-5 and TRBJ2-1; TRBD1 might be the D (6 bases). This TCR was recovered from an adult in good health. The chain's CDR3 is CASIPGAGKNEQFF. The CDR3 coding sequence is TGTGCCAGCATCCCAGGGGCCGGAAAAAATGAGCAGTTCTTC.